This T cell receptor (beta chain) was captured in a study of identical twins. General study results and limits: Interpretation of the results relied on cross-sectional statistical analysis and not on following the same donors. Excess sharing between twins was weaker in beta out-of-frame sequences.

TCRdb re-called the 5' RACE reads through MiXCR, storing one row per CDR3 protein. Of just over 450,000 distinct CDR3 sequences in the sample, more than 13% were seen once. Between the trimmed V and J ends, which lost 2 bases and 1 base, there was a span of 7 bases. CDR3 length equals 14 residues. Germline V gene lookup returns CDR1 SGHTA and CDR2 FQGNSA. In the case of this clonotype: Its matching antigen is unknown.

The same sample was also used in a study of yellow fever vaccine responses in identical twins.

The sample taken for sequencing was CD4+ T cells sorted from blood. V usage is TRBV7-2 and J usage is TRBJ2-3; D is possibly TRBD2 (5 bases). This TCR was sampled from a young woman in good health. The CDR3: CASSLLGGTDTQYF. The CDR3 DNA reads TGTGCCAGCAGCTTACTCGGGGGCACAGATACGCAGTATTTT.